These 15 T cell receptor beta chains were sequenced from one sample in a study of human T cells and chemical hapten exposure (dated by TCRdb to the early 2020s). The time point label for this specimen denotes: pre-sensitization, week 0. This sample's treatment or condition label indicates: therapeutic diphenylcyclopropenone sensitization with weekly scalp DPC. The library came from RACE. Sequenced using a NextSeq 500. Through fastp at Q25 and MiXCR, TCRdb rebuilt clones from the public reads, retaining in-frame beta chains. Every entry covers one CDR3 protein and lists the most common genes and DNA from its rows. In this sample the table shows more than 300,000 distinct CDR3 sequences, approximately 5.1% of which occur a single time. Clones ranked in the top ten supply approximately 2.8% of the sample. This sample comprised whole blood, obtained in connection with sensitization to the hapten diphenylcyclopropenone (DPC). The receptor set was obtained from a woman aged 45-60 years with alopecia areata. Some clones in this sample may be carry-over from other donors' samples.

This clonotype has only a few counts. The V and J genes are TRBV6-2 or TRBV6-3 and TRBJ1-5, with 7 bases identical to TRBD1. This CDR3 is built from 15 residues. The V gene's germline CDR1 is MNHEY and CDR2 SVGEGT. The V and J ends lost 5 bases and 10 bases, in that order; junction bases with no gene match: 14. The CDR3 spells CASSIVRQGLGPQHF. The DNA for the CDR3 is TGTGCCAGCAGTATTGTTCGACAGGGCCTTGGTCCCCAGCATTTT.

Many counts were recorded for this clonotype. The V call is TRBV3-1, the J call TRBJ1-1, with unresolved D. This CDR3 region has 14 residues. Trimming removed 5 bases from V and 0 bases from J, with 10 bases in between. In germline, CDR1 is LGHDT, CDR2 YNNKEL (reference sequence). The CDR3 protein is CASSYSTMNTEAFF. In DNA form, the CDR3 reads TGTGCCAGCAGCTATTCGACCATGAACACTGAAGCTTTCTTT.

This clonotype was counted many times. This CDR3 reads CSASGGHSTDTQYF. The CDR3 coding sequence is TGCAGTGCTAGCGGTGGACACAGCACAGATACGCAGTATTTT. The genes are TRBV20-1 and TRBJ2-3; D is perhaps TRBD1 (5 bases). The CDR3 covers 14 residues. The V end lost 3 bases, the J end lost 0 bases, and 10 bases lay between the germline ends. Germline V gene sequence: CDR1 DFQATT, CDR2 SNEGSKA (reference sequence).

In its sample, this clonotype was seen many times. This sequence joins TRBV5-4 and TRBJ2-1; 7 positions agree with TRBD2. V was clipped by 10 bases and J by 9 bases; unmatched bases: 7. CDR1 SGHNT and CDR2 YYREEE come from the germline V gene (reference sequence). The CDR3 length is 11 residues. Written as DNA, the CDR3 is TGTGCCGGGGGGGATGGAGGTGAGCAGTTCTTC. Its translation: CAGGDGGEQFF.

At least ten counts were recorded for this clonotype. This chain links TRBV3-1 with TRBJ2-2; D uncertain. V was cut by 5 bases and J by 5 bases, with 12 bases left in between. Germline lookup yields CDR1 LGHDT and CDR2 YNNKEL (reference sequence). The CDR3 is made up of 14 amino acids. The CDR3 DNA reads as TGTGCCAGCAGCGTGGGTGCCTCAACCGGGGAGCTGTTTTTT. This codes for CASSVGASTGELFF. The full variable domain, rest sourced from reference TRBV3-1 and TRBJ2-2, is DTAVSQTPKYLVTQMGNDKSIKCEQNLGHDTMYWYKQDSKKFLKIMFSYNNKELIINETVPNRFSPKSPDKAHLNLHINSLELGDSAVYFCASSVGASTGELFFGEGSRLTVL.

This clonotype was seen repeatedly, ten times or more. The CDR3 coding sequence is TGTGCCAGCAGCTGGCCCCAAGGACAGGGATCGACTAGCACAGATACGCAGTATTTT. It codes for CASSWPQGQGSTSTDTQYF. This chain joins TRBV7-9 and TRBJ2-3; 8 nucleotides match TRBD1. The CDR3 has 19 amino acids. Germline V gene lookup returns CDR1 SEHNR and CDR2 FQNEAQ (reference sequence). Trimming took 4 bases from V and 0 from J; bases not matched to a gene: 15.

This clonotype was found many times. The V and J genes are TRBV7-9 and TRBJ2-7; TRBD1 or TRBD2 may be the D gene (7 bases each). Trimming removed 3 bases from V and 2 bases from J, with 14 bases in between. Per germline, CDR1 SEHNR and CDR2 FQNEAQ (reference sequence). The CDR3 is 15 amino acids. CDR3 residues: CASSFPGGDAYEQYF. CDR3 nucleotides: TGTGCCAGCAGCTTTCCAGGGGGGGATGCCTACGAGCAGTACTTC.

This clonotype was counted many times. V gene TRBV28 combines with J gene TRBJ2-7; TRBD1 matches at 10 bases. Germline values: CDR1 MDHEN, CDR2 SYDVKM. Unmatched junction bases numbered 13, after V lost 7 bases and J lost 1 base. The CDR3 has 17 amino acids. In DNA form, the CDR3 reads TGTGCCAGCACCTCCGGGACAGGGGTTCCGGGGTCCTACGAGCAGTACTTC. Its translation is CASTSGTGVPGSYEQYF.

This chain uses TRBV7-9 with TRBJ1-4, with TRBD1 identical over 10 bases. In germline, CDR1 is SEHNR, CDR2 FQNEAQ (reference sequence). The length of the CDR3 is 15 residues. V lost 7 bases and J lost 8; bases outside the gene matches: 10. Here the CDR3 DNA reads TGTGCCAGCACCCCCCCGGGACAGGGGAGGGAAAAACTGTTTTTT. Amino acid sequence: CASTPPGQGREKLFF.

This clonotype appeared a few times. CDR3 protein: CASSPPRGLNTEAFF. The CDR3 DNA is TGTGCCAGCAGTCCCCCCAGGGGGCTTAACACTGAAGCTTTCTTT. The chain links TRBV12-3 or TRBV12-4 to TRBJ1-1, with TRBD1 matching over 8 bases. The V and J ends lost 5 bases and 2 bases, in that order; junction bases with no gene match: 7. The CDR3 runs 15 residues.

The V gene is TRBV4-2, the J gene TRBJ2-7; 9 bases are a match to TRBD1. CDR3 size: 13 residues. V trimming: 4 bases; J trimming: 5 bases; junction bases outside the gene matches: 3. Per the germline V gene, CDR1 is LGHNA and CDR2 is YNFKEQ. CDR3 in amino acids: CASSLDRGDEQYF. The CDR3 DNA reads as TGTGCCAGCAGCCTCGACAGGGGGGACGAGCAGTACTTC.

This clonotype was picked up many times. V is TRBV7-9 and J is TRBJ2-1; the D is unclear. The ends were cut back, 7 bases at V and 9 bases at J, with 13 bases in the middle. Germline V gene data show CDR1 as SEHNR and CDR2 as FQNEAQ (reference sequence). The CDR3 length is 12 residues. The CDR3 bases are TGTGCCAGCACGGATATCATCTCTGAGCAGTTCTTC. Protein: CASTDIISEQFF.

This clonotype was detected many times. The chain uses TRBV9 and TRBJ2-2; D is ambiguous. Germline lookup yields CDR1 SGDLS and CDR2 YYNGEE. This CDR3 contains 12 residues. The V gene lost 5 bases and the J gene lost 1 base, with 3 bases spanning the gap. The CDR3 DNA reads as TGTGCCAGCAGTGAGAACACCGGGGAGCTGTTTTTT. This translates into CASSENTGELFF. Based on the CDR3 plus reference TRBV9 and TRBJ2-2, the full variable domain is DSGVTQTPKHLITATGQRVTLRCSPRSGDLSVYWYQQSLDQGLQFLIQYYNGEERAKGNILERFSAQQFPDLHSELNLSSLELGDSALYFCASSENTGELFFGEGSRLTVL.

The sample holds many counts of this clonotype. The chain has TRBV28 and TRBJ1-2, with TRBD1 matching 7 bases. The CDR3 spans 17 residues. The ends lost 2 bases at V and 3 bases at J; junction bases unmatched: 12. Germline V gene lookup returns CDR1 MDHEN and CDR2 SYDVKM. The DNA for the CDR3 is TGTGCCAGCAGTTTAATCGGTAGAACAGGGGAGGACTATGGCTACACCTTC. Residues: CASSLIGRTGEDYGYTF.

The V and J genes are TRBV5-1 and TRBJ1-1, with D tentatively TRBD1 (5 bases). There are 14 residues in the CDR3. Germline CDR1 reads SGHRS; CDR2 reads YFSETQ. V gave up 0 bases and J gave up 4 bases, with 10 bases separating them. CDR3 in amino acids: CASSLEPGATEAFF. CDR3 coding DNA: TGCGCCAGCAGCTTGGAACCTGGGGCCACTGAAGCTTTCTTT.